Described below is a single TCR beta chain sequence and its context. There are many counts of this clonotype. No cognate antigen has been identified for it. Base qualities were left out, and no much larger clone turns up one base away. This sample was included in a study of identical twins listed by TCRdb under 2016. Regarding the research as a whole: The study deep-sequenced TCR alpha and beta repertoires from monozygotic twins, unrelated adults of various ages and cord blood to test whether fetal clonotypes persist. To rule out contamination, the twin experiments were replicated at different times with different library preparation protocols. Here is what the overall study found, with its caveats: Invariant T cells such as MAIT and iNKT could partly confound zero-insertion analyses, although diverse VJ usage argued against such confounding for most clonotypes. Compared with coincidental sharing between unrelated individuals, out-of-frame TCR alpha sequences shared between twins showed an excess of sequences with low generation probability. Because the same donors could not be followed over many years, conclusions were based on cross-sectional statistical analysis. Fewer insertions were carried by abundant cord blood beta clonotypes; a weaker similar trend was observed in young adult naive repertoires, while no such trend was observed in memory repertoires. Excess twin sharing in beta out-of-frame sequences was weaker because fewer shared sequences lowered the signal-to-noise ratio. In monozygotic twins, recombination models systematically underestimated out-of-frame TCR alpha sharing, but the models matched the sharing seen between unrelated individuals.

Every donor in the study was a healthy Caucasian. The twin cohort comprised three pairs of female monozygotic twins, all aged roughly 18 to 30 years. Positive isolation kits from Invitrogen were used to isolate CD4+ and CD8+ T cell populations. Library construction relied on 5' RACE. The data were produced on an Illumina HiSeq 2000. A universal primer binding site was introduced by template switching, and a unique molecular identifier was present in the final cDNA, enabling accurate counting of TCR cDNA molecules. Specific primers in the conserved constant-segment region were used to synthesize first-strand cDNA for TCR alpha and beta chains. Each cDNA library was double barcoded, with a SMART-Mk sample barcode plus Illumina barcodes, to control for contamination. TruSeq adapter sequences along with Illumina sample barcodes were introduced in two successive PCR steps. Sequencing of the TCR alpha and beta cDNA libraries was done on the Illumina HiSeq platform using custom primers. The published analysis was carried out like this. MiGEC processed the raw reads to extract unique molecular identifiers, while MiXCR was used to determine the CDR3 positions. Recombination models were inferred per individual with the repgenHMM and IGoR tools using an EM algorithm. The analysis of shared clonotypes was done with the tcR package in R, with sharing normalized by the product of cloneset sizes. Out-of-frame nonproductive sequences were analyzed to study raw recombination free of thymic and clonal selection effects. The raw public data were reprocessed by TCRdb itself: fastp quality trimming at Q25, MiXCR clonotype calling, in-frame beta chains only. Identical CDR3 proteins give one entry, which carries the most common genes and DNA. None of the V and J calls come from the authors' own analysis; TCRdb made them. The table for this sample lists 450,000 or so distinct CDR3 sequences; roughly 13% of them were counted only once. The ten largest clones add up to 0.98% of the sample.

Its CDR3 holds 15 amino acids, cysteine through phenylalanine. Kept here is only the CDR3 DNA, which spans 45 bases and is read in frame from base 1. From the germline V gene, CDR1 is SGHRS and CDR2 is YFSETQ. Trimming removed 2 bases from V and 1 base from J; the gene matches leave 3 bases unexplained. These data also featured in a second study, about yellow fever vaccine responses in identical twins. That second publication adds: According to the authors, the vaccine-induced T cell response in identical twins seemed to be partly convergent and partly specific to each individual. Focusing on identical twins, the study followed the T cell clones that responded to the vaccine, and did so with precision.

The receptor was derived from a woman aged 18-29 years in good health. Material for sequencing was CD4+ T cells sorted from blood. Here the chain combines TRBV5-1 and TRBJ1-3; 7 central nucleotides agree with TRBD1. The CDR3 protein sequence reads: CASSLRGQSGNTIYF. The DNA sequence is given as TGCGCCAGCAGCTTACGGGGACAGTCTGGAAACACCATATATTTT.